The 5 T cell receptor beta chains below all came from one sample that was sequenced in a study of spatial heterogeneity in lung cancer. Study-level points and caveats: Higher tumor mutation counts went along with higher counts of expanded intratumoral alpha and beta TCRs.

No antigens are known for them. TCRdb independently ran MiXCR on the 5' RACE reads; one entry per CDR3 protein. The sample lists roughly 17,000 distinct CDR3 sequences; roughly 6% were seen once. The time point: sample taken at primary tumor resection. The source was lung tumor tissue, collected at surgery. The receptors shown here come from a male donor with early-stage non-small cell lung cancer.

This clonotype has ten or more counts. Within a library made for alpha chains, this beta chain is off target, and its count is uninformative. This sequence joins TRBV7-9 and TRBJ2-3; D may be TRBD2 (7 bases). V gave up 5 bases and J gave up 0 bases, with 15 bases separating them. Germline V gene lookup returns CDR1 SEHNR and CDR2 FQNEAQ (reference sequence). This CDR3 has 16 residues. DNA of the CDR3: TGTGCCAGCAGCCCCCGAGAGGGGGGGAGCACAGATACGCAGTATTTT. Amino acids: CASSPREGGSTDTQYF.

This clonotype ranks as medium-sized. The library was built for alpha chains, so this beta chain is an off-target read and its size means little. This chain links TRBV6-5 with TRBJ2-6; either TRBD1 or TRBD2 may supply D (5 bases each). The CDR3 length is 21 residues. CDR1 MNHEY and CDR2 SVGAGI come from the germline V gene. V was clipped by 0 bases and J by 2 bases, with 23 bases between them. The DNA of the CDR3 is TGTGCCAGCAGTTACTCGATGGGGATGGGGACCGACAATCCTGGGGCCAACGTCCTGACTTTC. Translation: CASSYSMGMGTDNPGANVLTF.

This clonotype was seen repeatedly, ten times or more. Found in a library prepared for alpha chains, this beta chain is an off-target read, and its abundance has little meaning. The V and J genes are TRBV12-5 and TRBJ2-5, with D tentatively TRBD1 or TRBD2 (6 bases each). This CDR3 contains 15 residues. In germline, CDR1 is LGHNT, CDR2 FRNRAP. V was cut by 2 bases and J by 2 bases, with 12 bases left in between. Written as DNA, the CDR3 is TGTGCTAGTGGTTTGTTACGGGGGCAACAAGAGACCCAGTACTTC. This encodes CASGLLRGQQETQYF.

This clonotype was seen at least ten times. This beta chain is off target for a library built for alpha chains, so its abundance means little. This chain joins TRBV7-2 and TRBJ1-6; D may be TRBD1 (5 bases). This CDR3 spans 14 amino acids. Per the germline V gene, CDR1 is SGHTA and CDR2 is FQGNSA. The V gene lost 1 base and the J gene lost 10 bases, with 11 bases spanning the gap. As DNA, the CDR3 is TGTGCCAGCAGCTTAGAGTGGGGGGGATCACCCCTCCACTTT. This gives the protein CASSLEWGGSPLHF.

This clonotype is labeled as medium-sized (0.01 to 0.1%). This beta chain is a stray read from a library made for alpha chains; its abundance is not meaningful. The chain links TRBV5-1 to TRBJ1-1; 7 positions agree with TRBD1. Germline assignment: CDR1 SGHRS and CDR2 YFSETQ. The V gene end was trimmed by 4 bases and the J gene end by 0 bases; junction bases not matched to a gene: 3. This CDR3 contains 14 residues. The CDR3 DNA follows: TGCGCCAGCAGCGGGGGACAGTTGAACACTGAAGCTTTCTTT. It specifies CASSGGQLNTEAFF.